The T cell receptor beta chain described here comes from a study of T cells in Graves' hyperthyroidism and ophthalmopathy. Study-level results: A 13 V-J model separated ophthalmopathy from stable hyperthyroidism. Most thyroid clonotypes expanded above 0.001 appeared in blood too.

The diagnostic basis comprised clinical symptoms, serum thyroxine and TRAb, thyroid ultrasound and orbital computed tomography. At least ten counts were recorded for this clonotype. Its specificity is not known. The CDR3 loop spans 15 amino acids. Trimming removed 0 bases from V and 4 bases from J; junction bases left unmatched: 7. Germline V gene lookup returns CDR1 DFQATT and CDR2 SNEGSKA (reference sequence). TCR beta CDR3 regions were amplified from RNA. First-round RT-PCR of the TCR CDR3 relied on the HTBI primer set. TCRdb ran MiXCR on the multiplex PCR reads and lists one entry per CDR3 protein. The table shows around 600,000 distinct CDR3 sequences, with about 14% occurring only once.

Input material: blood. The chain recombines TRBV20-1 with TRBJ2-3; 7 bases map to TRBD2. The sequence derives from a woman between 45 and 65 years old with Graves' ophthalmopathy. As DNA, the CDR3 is TGCAGTGCTAGAGATCGGACTAGAGGCGCAGATACGCAGTATTTT. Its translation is CSARDRTRGADTQYF.